These T cell receptor beta chains were read from a single sample in a study of shared T cell receptors in the human thymus. Measured with immunoSEQ multiplex PCR; TCRdb has only the in-frame clones, and not every one. The repertoire holds hundreds of thousands of clones, with around 87% as singletons. These sequences were also reported in another study, on human thymus T cells.

Sequenced input: thymocytes. The receptors shown here come from a boy under three years old with a congenital heart defect. The CDR3 runs from the conserved cysteine through the conserved F or W. The D gene is left open where the match is weak. Not every row has a clone size; where given, it reads once, few, many or a size class.

abundance	j_gene	d_gene	len	v_gene	CDR3nt	CDR3aa
once	TRBJ1-4	TRBD1	16	TRBV27	TGTGCCAGCAGTTCGGGACAGGGGGCTCCTGGTGAAAAACTGTTTTTT	CASSSGQGAPGEKLFF
.	TRBJ1-4	TRBD1	15	TRBV5-1	TGCGCCAGCAGCGAACGACAGGGGGTCAATGAAAAACTGTTTTTT	CASSERQGVNEKLFF
few	TRBJ2-7	.	15	TRBV7-9	TGTGCCAGCAGCCCCCTCACCGCAGGGATCTGCGAGCAGTACTTC	CASSPLTAGICEQYF
.	TRBJ1-1	.	14	TRBV6-5	TGTGCCAGCAGTTTGTCAGGCCGGAACACTGAAGCTTTCTTT	CASSLSGRNTEAFF
.	TRBJ2-1	TRBD2	17	TRBV4-1	TGCGCCAGCAGCCAAGATAGGGAGCGGGACGAAAACAATGAGCAGTTCTTC	CASSQDRERDENNEQFF
.	TRBJ1-4	TRBD1	17	TRBV4-1	TGCGCCAGCAGCCAAGATAACAGGGGGCCAACTAATGAAAAACTGTTTTTT	CASSQDNRGPTNEKLFF
.	TRBJ2-7	TRBD1	16	TRBV13	TGTGCCAGCAGCGGTAGTCGGGACAGGGAGGCCTACGAGCAGTACTTC	CASSGSRDREAYEQYF
.	TRBJ2-7	.	15	TRBV28	TGTGCCAGCTCTTTGAGGGTGTTAGTTCGGGACGAGCAGTACTTC	CASSLRVLVRDEQYF
few	TRBJ1-5	.	14	TRBV5-8	TGTGCCAGCAGCTATGATCACGGGGGTAGGGCCCAGCATTTT	CASSYDHGGRAQHF
.	TRBJ2-4	TRBD1	13	TRBV5-1	TGCGCCAGACGGAAGGACAGGGATGCCATTCAGTACTTC	CARRKDRDAIQYF
.	TRBJ1-2	.	15	TRBV7-2	TGTGCCAGCAGCCTCGGCTTGGCAGGGATCAATGGCTACACCTTC	CASSLGLAGINGYTF
.	TRBJ2-1	TRBD2	15	TRBV5-1	TGCGCCAGCAGCAATGAGCGGGAGGGGCACAATGAGCAGTTCTTC	CASSNEREGHNEQFF
.	TRBJ2-4	.	16	TRBV7-8	TGTGCCAGCAGCCCTTGGACAGCCGCGGCCAAAAACATTCAGTACTTC	CASSPWTAAAKNIQYF
.	TRBJ2-2	TRBD2	19	TRBV4-1	TGCGCCAGCAGCCAAGATCCGCCTAGCGGGGCCGCGAACACCGGGGAGCTGTTTTTT	CASSQDPPSGAANTGELFF
.	TRBJ1-1	.	13	TRBV7-3	TGTGCCAGCAGGTTCACACGGAACACTGAAGCTTTCTTT	CASRFTRNTEAFF
.	TRBJ1-5	.	14	TRBV9	TGTGCCAGCGAACAGACGCATGGCAATCAGCCCCAGCATTTT	CASEQTHGNQPQHF
.	TRBJ1-1	.	15	TRBV6-5	TGTGCCAGCAGCCCCCGGACAGACCTGAACACTGAAGCTTTCTTT	CASSPRTDLNTEAFF
.	TRBJ2-2	.	14	TRBV19	TGTGCCAGTAGGGGCCTATACTTAAATGGGGAGCTGTTTTTT	CASRGLYLNGELFF
.	TRBJ2-3	.	17	TRBV15	TGTGCCACCAGCAGAGAGAGGGAAGGACAGACCACAGATACGCAGTATTTT	CATSREREGQTTDTQYF
once	TRBJ2-5	TRBD1	18	TRBV19	TGTGCCAGTAGTATTGGTCTTCGCGGACAGGGCACCCAAGAGACCCAGTACTTC	CASSIGLRGQGTQETQYF
once	TRBJ1-5	.	13	TRBV6-6	TGTGCCAGCCGGGAGCTGGTAGCTCAGCCCCAGCATTTT	CASRELVAQPQHF
.	TRBJ2-7	.	19	TRBV28	TGTGCCAGCAGTCTAAACCCACGACGGATCGCCGGAGGGCCCTACGAGCAGTACTTC	CASSLNPRRIAGGPYEQYF
.	TRBJ2-7	.	13	TRBV7-2	TGTGCCAGCAGCTTAGCGTTTGCGGCCAGGGAGTACTTC	CASSLAFAAREYF
few	TRBJ2-3	TRBD2	16	TRBV5-4	TGTGCCAGCAGACCCGGGACTAGCGGGAGATTTGATACGCAGTATTTT	CASRPGTSGRFDTQYF
.	TRBJ2-7	.	17	TRBV14	TGTGCCAGCAGCCAAGAAGTTGGACAGATAAACCTCTACGAGCAGTACTTC	CASSQEVGQINLYEQYF
once	TRBJ1-5	.	14	TRBV19	TGTGCCAGTAGCATGGGGGGACCAGGCGGGCCCCAGCATTTT	CASSMGGPGGPQHF
.	TRBJ1-4	TRBD1	15	TRBV2	TGTGCCAGCAGTGTTTCGGGACAGGGAACTGAAAAACTGTTTTTT	CASSVSGQGTEKLFF
.	TRBJ2-3	TRBD2	15	TRBV6-5	TGTGCCAGCAGCGTTAGCGGGGGGGAACCAGATACGCAGTATTTT	CASSVSGGEPDTQYF
.	TRBJ2-1	.	17	TRBV6-1	TGTGCCAGCAGTGACCGAATACCCCGACTACCTCACTATGAGCAGTTCTTC	CASSDRIPRLPHYEQFF
.	TRBJ1-3	TRBD1	20	TRBV9	TGTGCCAGCAGCCATACTGGAGGGACAGGGGACATCCTGGGAGGAAACACCATATATTTT	CASSHTGGTGDILGGNTIYF
.	TRBJ2-1	TRBD1	15	TRBV4-1	TGCGCCAGCAGCCACCAGACAGGGGATCACAATGAGCAGTTCTTC	CASSHQTGDHNEQFF
.	TRBJ2-1	.	13	TRBV7-7	TGTGCTAGCAGCGCGGGTTATGGAAGTGAGCAGTTCTTC	CASSAGYGSEQFF
.	TRBJ2-1	TRBD1	15	TRBV4-2	TGTGCCAGCAGCCGATCCGACAGGGGAGGCAATGAGCAGTTCTTC	CASSRSDRGGNEQFF
.	TRBJ1-1	TRBD1	14	TRBV5-1	TGCGCCAGCAGCTATCAGGGGGCGGGTACTGAAGCTTTCTTT	CASSYQGAGTEAFF
.	TRBJ2-1	TRBD1	18	TRBV9	TGTGCCAGCAGCGTAGTTGATACTAGGGGGCGGCCCTACAATGAGCAGTTCTTC	CASSVVDTRGRPYNEQFF
few	TRBJ2-7	TRBD2	15	TRBV28	TGTGCCAGCACCCTACGGGGGGAGAAGTCCTACGAGCAGTACTTC	CASTLRGEKSYEQYF
.	TRBJ2-7	TRBD2	16	TRBV9	TGTGCCAGCAGCGTAGGTGAGACTAGCGCGTCCTACGAGCAGTACTTC	CASSVGETSASYEQYF
.	TRBJ2-5	.	15	TRBV4-1	TGCGCCAGCAGCCAAGATTCGTTTTCTGCGGAGACCCAGTACTTC	CASSQDSFSAETQYF
.	TRBJ2-2	.	16	TRBV7-7	TGTGCCAGCAGTCCGACAGGGAGGCCGAACACCGGGGAGCTGTTTTTT	CASSPTGRPNTGELFF
.	TRBJ2-3	TRBD2	16	TRBV7-9	TGTGCCAGCAGCTTCACAGAGGGAGGGTCTTGTGATACGCAGTATTTT	CASSFTEGGSCDTQYF
.	TRBJ2-1	.	24	TRBV19	.	CASSIDSAGGPTMSSSSAYNEQFF
once	TRBJ2-1	TRBD2	14	TRBV27	TGTGCCAGCAGTTTATCGTCTAGCGGGGGGATTTTGTTCTTC	CASSLSSSGGILFF
.	TRBJ2-7	.	12	TRBV28	TGTGCCAGCAGTCACGGGTCCTACGAGCAGTACTTC	CASSHGSYEQYF
.	TRBJ2-7	TRBD1	14	TRBV5-6	TGTGCCAGCAGCTTAACCGGGACAGAGTACGAGCAGTACTTC	CASSLTGTEYEQYF
.	TRBJ2-1	.	13	TRBV5-1	TGCGCCAGCAGCTTAAGACAGTACAATGAGCAGTTCTTC	CASSLRQYNEQFF
.	TRBJ1-1	.	14	TRBV27	TGTGCCAGCAGTGGGAGGACGGTGAACACTGAAGCTTTCTTT	CASSGRTVNTEAFF
.	TRBJ2-7	TRBD2	14	TRBV28	TGTGCCAGCAGGCGTCCAGCGGGGCGTTCCGAGCAGTACTTC	CASRRPAGRSEQYF
.	TRBJ2-7	TRBD2	17	TRBV5-4	TGTGCCAGCAGCTTGGGGTTGCAGGCGGGGGGACTTTACGAGCAGTACTTC	CASSLGLQAGGLYEQYF
.	TRBJ2-7	TRBD2	16	TRBV15	TGTGCCACCAGCATCACTAGCGGGAGTTCGGCCTACGAGCAGTACTTC	CATSITSGSSAYEQYF
.	TRBJ1-1	.	14	TRBV10-2	TGCGCCAGCAGCCGAGACAGAACTAACACTGAAGCTTTCTTT	CASSRDRTNTEAFF
.	TRBJ2-7	.	18	TRBV7-8	TGTGCCAGCAGATCTGGGGGGACAGCGACTACTCCCCTTTCCGAGCAGTACTTC	CASRSGGTATTPLSEQYF
.	TRBJ2-3	TRBD2	18	TRBV4-1	TGCGCCAGCAGCCAAGAGGGACTAGCGGGGGGGATGGAAGATACGCAGTATTTT	CASSQEGLAGGMEDTQYF
.	TRBJ2-2	.	15	TRBV18	TGTGCCAGCTCACCTAGGACAGAACTCACCGGGGAGCTGTTTTTT	CASSPRTELTGELFF
.	TRBJ2-5	.	13	TRBV29-1	TGCAGCGTCCGACAGACCCCCCTGGAGACCCAGTACTTC	CSVRQTPLETQYF
.	TRBJ2-3	.	13	TRBV18	TGTGCCAGCTCACCACCGGGCCCAGATACGCAGTATTTT	CASSPPGPDTQYF
few	TRBJ2-1	.	12	TRBV10-3	TGTGCCTCCGGGGAGAACTACAATGAGCAGTTCTTC	CASGENYNEQFF
once	TRBJ2-5	.	14	TRBV14	TGTGCCAGCAGCCAAGAAATCACAAAAGAGACCCAGTACTTC	CASSQEITKETQYF
.	TRBJ2-3	TRBD2	18	TRBV5-4	TGTGCCAGCAGCCCGGGACTAGCGGGAGGAAGGGGGACAGATACGCAGTATTTT	CASSPGLAGGRGTDTQYF
.	TRBJ2-7	TRBD1	15	TRBV6-5	TGTGCCAGCAGTTACTCGGGCGCAGGGGGTAACGAGCAGTACTTC	CASSYSGAGGNEQYF